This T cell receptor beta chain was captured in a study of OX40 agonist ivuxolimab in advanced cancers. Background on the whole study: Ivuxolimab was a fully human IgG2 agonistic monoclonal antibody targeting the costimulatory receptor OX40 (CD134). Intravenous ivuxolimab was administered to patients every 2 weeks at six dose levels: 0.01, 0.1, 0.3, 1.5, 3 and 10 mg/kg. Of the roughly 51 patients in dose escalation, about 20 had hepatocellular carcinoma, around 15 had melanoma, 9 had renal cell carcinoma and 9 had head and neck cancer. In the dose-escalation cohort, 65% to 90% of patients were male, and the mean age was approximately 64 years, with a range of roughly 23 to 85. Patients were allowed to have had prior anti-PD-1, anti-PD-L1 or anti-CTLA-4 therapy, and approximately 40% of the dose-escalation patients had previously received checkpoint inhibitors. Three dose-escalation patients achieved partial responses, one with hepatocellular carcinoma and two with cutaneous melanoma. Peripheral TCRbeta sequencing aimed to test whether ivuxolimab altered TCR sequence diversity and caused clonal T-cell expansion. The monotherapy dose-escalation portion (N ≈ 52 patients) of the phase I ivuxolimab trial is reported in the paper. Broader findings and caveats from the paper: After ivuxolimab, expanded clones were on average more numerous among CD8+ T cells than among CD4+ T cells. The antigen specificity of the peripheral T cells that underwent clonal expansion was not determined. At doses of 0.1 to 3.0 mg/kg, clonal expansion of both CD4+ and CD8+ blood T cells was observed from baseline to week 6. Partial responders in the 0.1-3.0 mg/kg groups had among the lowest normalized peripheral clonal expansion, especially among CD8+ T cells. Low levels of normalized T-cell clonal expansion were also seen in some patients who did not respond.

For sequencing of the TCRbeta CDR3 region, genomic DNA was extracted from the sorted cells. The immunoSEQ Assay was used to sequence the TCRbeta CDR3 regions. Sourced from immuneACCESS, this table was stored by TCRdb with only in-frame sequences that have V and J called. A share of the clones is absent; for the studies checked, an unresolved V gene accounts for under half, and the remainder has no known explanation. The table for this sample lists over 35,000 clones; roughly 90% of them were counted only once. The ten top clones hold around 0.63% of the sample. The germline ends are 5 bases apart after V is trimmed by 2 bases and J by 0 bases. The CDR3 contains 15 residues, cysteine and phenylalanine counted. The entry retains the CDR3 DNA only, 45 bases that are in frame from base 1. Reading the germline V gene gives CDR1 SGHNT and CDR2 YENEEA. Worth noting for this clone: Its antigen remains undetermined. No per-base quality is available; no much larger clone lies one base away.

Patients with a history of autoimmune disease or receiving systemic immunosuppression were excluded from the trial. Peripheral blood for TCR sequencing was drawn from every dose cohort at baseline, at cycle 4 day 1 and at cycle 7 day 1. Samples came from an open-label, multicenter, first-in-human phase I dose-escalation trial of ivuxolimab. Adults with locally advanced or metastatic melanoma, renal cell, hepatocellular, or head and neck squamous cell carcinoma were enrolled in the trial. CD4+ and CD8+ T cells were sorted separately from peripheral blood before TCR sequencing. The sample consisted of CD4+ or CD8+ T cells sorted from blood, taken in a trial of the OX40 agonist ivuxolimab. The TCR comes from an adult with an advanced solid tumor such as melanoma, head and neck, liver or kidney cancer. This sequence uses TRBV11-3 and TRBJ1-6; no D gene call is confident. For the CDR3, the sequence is CASSLQTSYNSPLHF. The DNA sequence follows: TGTGCCAGCAGCTTACAGACCTCCTATAATTCACCCCTCCACTTT.